The 9 T cell receptor beta chains presented below share a single source sample, sequenced in a study of blood T cell repertoires in COVID-19. Method: immunoSEQ multiplex PCR; TCRdb's copy keeps in-frame clones and lacks some. The table includes roughly 330,000 clones, roughly 86% detected once. What was sequenced was PBMCs or T cells enriched from blood (not recorded which). These receptors were collected from a woman under 40 who had recovered from COVID-19.

The V and J genes are TRBV19 and TRBJ2-6, with D tentatively TRBD1 (6 bases). Trimming removed 8 bases from V and 0 bases from J, with 17 bases in between. This CDR3 has 17 residues. Germline CDR1 reads LNHDA; CDR2 reads SQIVND (reference sequence). CDR3 in DNA: TGTGCCAGTTCCGGACAGTCGCGATTCTCTGGGGCCAACGTCCTGACTTTC. This gives the protein CASSGQSRFSGANVLTF.

This chain uses TRBV5-1 with TRBJ1-2; D is possibly TRBD1 (5 bases). The CDR3 loop spans 17 amino acids. CDR1 and CDR2 from the germline V gene are SGHRS and YFSETQ. Between the trimmed V and J ends, which lost 1 base and 1 base, there was a span of 17 bases. The CDR3 is CASSLFGAGRGNYGYTF. CDR3 nucleotides: TGCGCCAGCAGCTTGTTCGGGGCAGGGAGGGGTAACTATGGCTACACCTTC.

The V gene is TRBV12-3 or TRBV12-4, the J gene TRBJ1-1; the D gene is possibly TRBD1 (5 bases). The CDR3 runs 13 residues. The V end lost 5 bases, the J end lost 1 base, and 8 bases lay between the germline ends. The CDR3 reads CASSIRENTEAFF. In nucleotides, the CDR3 is TGTGCCAGCAGTATCAGGGAGAACACTGAAGCTTTCTTT.

The J gene is TRBJ2-1, the V gene TRBV4-2, with D tentatively TRBD1 (6 bases). This CDR3 has 15 amino acids. Looked up from germline, CDR1 is LGHNA and CDR2 is YNFKEQ. The V end was cut by 2 bases, the J end by 6 bases, with 14 bases between. Here the CDR3 reads CASSQRWADSNEQFF. CDR3 DNA sequence: TGTGCCAGCAGCCAAAGGTGGGCGGACAGCAATGAGCAGTTCTTC.

The V and J genes are TRBV2 and TRBJ1-2; no clear D gene. The V gene lost 7 bases and the J gene lost 4 bases, with 16 bases spanning the gap. The CDR3 is 14 amino acids. Germline V lookup: CDR1 SNHLY, CDR2 FYNNEI. The CDR3 loop is CASTLGAGGYGYTF. The CDR3 DNA is TGTGCCAGCACTCTAGGAGCGGGCGGCTATGGCTACACCTTC. The full variable domain, its missing parts supplied by reference TRBV2 and TRBJ1-2, is EPEVTQTPSHQVTQMGQEVILRCVPISNHLYFYWYRQILGQKVEFLVSFYNNEISEKSEIFDDQFSVERPDGSNFTLKIRSTKLEDSAMYFCASTLGAGGYGYTFGSGTRLTVV.

V is TRBV5-4 and J is TRBJ2-7; 7 nucleotides agree with TRBD2. Unmatched junction bases numbered 14, after V lost 4 bases and J lost 4 bases. This CDR3 has 16 residues. Germline CDR1 and CDR2: SGHNT and YYREEE (reference sequence). The CDR3 here is CASSVLGGGLTYEQYF. The CDR3 DNA reads TGTGCCAGCAGCGTCCTGGGCGGGGGATTGACTTACGAGCAGTACTTC.

The J gene is TRBJ1-2, the V gene TRBV30; 10 nucleotides line up with TRBD1. Germline V lookup: CDR1 GTSNPN, CDR2 SVGIG (reference sequence). J gave up 1 base and V 5 bases, and 4 bases lay outside the gene matches. This CDR3 has 14 residues. Here the CDR3 reads CAWSRDRGNYGYTF. The CDR3 DNA reads TGTGCCTGGTCCCGGGACAGGGGTAACTATGGCTACACCTTC. Based on the CDR3 plus reference TRBV30 and TRBJ1-2, the full variable domain is SQTIHQWPATLVQPVGSPLSLECTVEGTSNPNLYWYRQAAGRGLQLLFYSVGIGQISSEVPQNLSASRPQDRQFILSSKKLLLSDSGFYLCAWSRDRGNYGYTFGSGTRLTVV.

This clone was seen more than once but under ten times. Here the CDR3 DNA reads TGTGCCAGCAGTAATACAGGGGCCAGTGGCCTTACGCAGTATTTT. It is translated as CASSNTGASGLTQYF. The V gene is TRBV6-2 or TRBV6-3, the J gene TRBJ2-3; TRBD1 matches 7 bases. Germline loops: CDR1 MNHEY, CDR2 SVGEGT. J lost 8 bases, V lost 5 bases, and 13 bases had no gene match. CDR3 size: 15 residues.

V and J are TRBV7-8 and TRBJ1-1, with TRBD1 as a possible D gene (5 bases). V shed 5 bases and J shed 4 bases, with 20 bases lying between them. Germline assignment: CDR1 SGHVS and CDR2 FQNEAQ. This CDR3 spans 16 amino acids. The CDR3 DNA reads TGTGCCAGCAGCCCACCCAAACGGGGGACCGGCACTGAAGCTTTCTTT. Amino acid sequence: CASSPPKRGTGTEAFF.